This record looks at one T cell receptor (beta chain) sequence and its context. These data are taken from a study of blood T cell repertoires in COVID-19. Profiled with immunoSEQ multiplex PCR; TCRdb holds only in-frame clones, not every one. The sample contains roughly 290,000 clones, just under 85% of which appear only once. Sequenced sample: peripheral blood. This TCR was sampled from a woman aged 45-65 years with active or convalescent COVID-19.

CDR3 residues: CAISEFAGMGSGNTIYF. For the CDR3, the DNA is TGTGCCATCAGTGAGTTCGCAGGGATGGGCTCTGGAAACACCATATATTTT. The rearrangement links TRBV10-3 to TRBJ1-3, with D possibly TRBD1 on 5 matching bases. CDR1 ENHRY and CDR2 SYGVKD come from the germline V gene. The CDR3 totals 17 residues. V lost 1 base to trimming and J lost 0 bases, with 13 bases between them.